The 29 T cell receptor beta chains reported below all come from one sample, sequenced in a study of T-cell reconstitution after alpha-beta-depleted transplantation in children. Preparing the TCRbeta library involved the use of unique molecular identifiers. TCRdb ran MiXCR on the PCR reads and lists one entry per CDR3 protein. The sample has 550,000 to 800,000 distinct CDR3 sequences, around 14% seen once. Material: PBMCs, obtained before TCRalphabeta/CD19-depleted stem cell transplant. The origin of the receptors is a girl aged 2-10 years with congenital amegakaryocytic thrombocytopenia, due to receive a stem cell transplant.

The chain couples TRBV29-1 to TRBJ2-5, with D possibly being TRBD2 (6 bases). This CDR3 is built from 12 residues. Per the germline V gene, CDR1 is SQVTM and CDR2 is ANQGSEA. The V gene lost 1 base and the J gene lost 4 bases, with 7 bases spanning the gap. The CDR3 sequence is CSVEVGRETQYF. In nucleotides, the CDR3 is TGCAGCGTTGAAGTCGGGAGAGAGACCCAGTACTTC.

This clonotype was seen only a few times. The rearrangement uses TRBV25-1 and TRBJ2-3; 7 bases map to TRBD1. After removal of 5 bases from V and 3 bases from J, the junction contained 8 bases not matched to a gene. The CDR3 loop spans 15 amino acids. In germline, CDR1 is MGHDK, CDR2 SYGVNS. The CDR3 sequence: CASSTTGKRTDTQYF. The DNA for the CDR3 is TGTGCCAGCAGTACGACAGGGAAGAGGACAGATACGCAGTATTTT.

V usage is TRBV20-1 and J usage is TRBJ2-7, with D possibly called TRBD1 or TRBD2 (5 bases each). This CDR3 is built from 11 residues. V lost 2 bases and J lost 7, with 9 bases in between. The V gene's germline CDR1 is DFQATT and CDR2 SNEGSKA (reference sequence). The CDR3 here is CSARRDGEQYF. In DNA form, the CDR3 reads TGCAGTGCTAGACGGGACGGTGAGCAGTACTTC.

The gene calls are TRBV5-1 and TRBJ1-1; possibly TRBD1 for D (5 bases). The CDR3 covers 17 residues. Germline assignment: CDR1 SGHRS and CDR2 YFSETQ. V was pared by 4 bases and J by 0 bases, with 19 bases between. DNA of the CDR3: TGCGCCAGCAGCCCGGTCCGGGGGAATTTTATGAACACTGAAGCTTTCTTT. Protein sequence: CASSPVRGNFMNTEAFF.

This clonotype has only a few counts. The chain uses TRBV20-1 and TRBJ2-4, with D uncertain. The germline V gene encodes CDR1 DFQATT and CDR2 SNEGSKA (reference sequence). The CDR3 has 13 residues. The CDR3 protein is CSSGVTAKNIQYF. CDR3 nucleotide sequence: TGCAGCTCAGGCGTCACAGCCAAAAACATTCAGTACTTC.

The chain carries TRBV19 and TRBJ2-3, with 7 bases fitting TRBD1. Germline V gene sequence: CDR1 LNHDA, CDR2 SQIVND (reference sequence). V lost 7 bases, J lost 7 bases, and 17 bases stayed unmatched. This CDR3 is built from 16 residues. This CDR3 is CASTRDSKIGVNTQYF. The CDR3 bases are TGTGCCAGTACCAGGGACAGCAAGATAGGTGTTAATACGCAGTATTTT. The full variable domain, in which reference TRBV19 and TRBJ2-3 provide the parts outside the CDR3, is DGGITQSPKYLFRKEGQNVTLSCEQNLNHDAMYWYRQDPGQGLRLIYYSQIVNDFQKGDIAEGYSVSREKKESFPLTVTSAQKNPTAFYLCASTRDSKIGVNTQYFGPGTRLTVL.

The genes are TRBV5-5 and TRBJ1-2; D may be TRBD1 (6 bases). The CDR3 runs to 15 residues. Germline V gives CDR1 SGHKS, CDR2 YYEKEE (reference sequence). V lost 4 bases and J 5 bases, leaving 18 bases between the germline ends. In DNA form, the CDR3 reads TGTGCCAGCAGCCCCCGACCACAGGGAATATATGGCTACACCTTC. Encoded protein: CASSPRPQGIYGYTF.

This clonotype was detected many times. The V call is TRBV5-1, the J call TRBJ2-3, with a possible D match to TRBD1 (5 bases). Trimming left V 2 bases short and J 2 bases short, with 15 bases between. CDR1 and CDR2 from the germline V gene are SGHRS and YFSETQ. The CDR3 has 16 amino acids. CDR3 protein: CASSFGTQADTDTQYF. The CDR3, as DNA: TGCGCCAGCAGCTTTGGAACACAGGCCGACACAGATACGCAGTATTTT.

Only a few counts were recorded for this clonotype. The gene calls are TRBV3-1 and TRBJ2-2; 12 bases line up with TRBD2. Germline trimming cut 1 base from V and 6 bases from J; bases unmatched to any gene: 6. CDR3 size: 17 residues. The germline V gene has CDR1 LGHDT and CDR2 YNNKEL (reference sequence). The CDR3 here is CASSQVRASGRAGELFF. The CDR3 region has the DNA TGTGCCAGCAGCCAAGTTCGGGCTAGCGGGAGGGCCGGGGAGCTGTTTTTT.

The chain has TRBV9 and TRBJ1-2; D possibly corresponds to TRBD1 (5 bases). V lost 0 bases, J lost 7 bases, and 10 bases lay in between. Germline CDR1 and CDR2: SGDLS and YYNGEE. The CDR3 is 13 amino acids. The CDR3 loop is CASSVGQGGGYTF. CDR3 in DNA: TGTGCCAGCAGCGTAGGGCAGGGAGGTGGCTACACCTTC.

This clonotype was seen repeatedly, ten times or more. The chain links TRBV10-2 to TRBJ2-7; D gene unclear. This CDR3 region has 13 residues. CDR1 and CDR2 from the germline V gene are WSHSY and SAAADI. Trimming pared 8 bases from V and 3 bases from J, leaving 14 bases between. In nucleotides, the CDR3 is TGCGCCAGCTCTTGGGCCCTCCTCTACGAGCAGTACTTC. It codes for CASSWALLYEQYF.

The CDR3 region is CATRTGTQYEQYF. For the CDR3, the DNA is TGTGCCACCAGGACCGGGACACAGTACGAGCAGTACTTC. The chain uses TRBV15 and TRBJ2-7, with a tentative D call TRBD1 (6 bases). Trimming removed 6 bases at V and 4 bases at J, with 13 bases between. The germline gives CDR1 LNHNV, CDR2 YYDKDF (reference sequence). The CDR3 has 13 amino acids.

This clonotype was counted a few times. The V gene is TRBV10-3, the J gene TRBJ1-4; D is unclear. Germline V lookup: CDR1 ENHRY, CDR2 SYGVKD. This CDR3 region has 13 residues. The V and J ends lost 6 bases and 2 bases respectively, with 7 bases between them. The CDR3 nucleotides read TGTGCCATCAGGGATGTGACTAATGAAAAACTGTTTTTT. Protein: CAIRDVTNEKLFF.

There are many counts of this clonotype. The gene calls are TRBV12-3 or TRBV12-4 and TRBJ2-7; 8 bases are a match to TRBD1. After removal of 5 bases from V and 1 base from J, the junction contained 7 bases not matched to a gene. The CDR3 runs to 15 residues. CDR3 in amino acids: CASSQQGAGSYEQYF. The CDR3 DNA is TGTGCCAGCAGTCAGCAGGGGGCCGGTTCCTACGAGCAGTACTTC.

This chain uses TRBV5-1 with TRBJ2-1, with a weak D call TRBD2 (6 bases). The CDR3 extends over 16 amino acids. Trimming removed 1 base at V and 1 base at J, with 12 bases between. In germline, CDR1 is SGHRS, CDR2 YFSETQ. This chain's CDR3 is CASSLPEGFSYNEQFF. The CDR3 DNA reads as TGCGCCAGCAGCTTGCCGGAGGGGTTTTCCTACAATGAGCAGTTCTTC.

This clonotype was seen many times. V gene TRBV7-3 combines with J gene TRBJ2-7; the D gene is possibly TRBD1 (5 bases). CDR1 and CDR2 (germline): SGHTA, FQGTGA. This CDR3 region has 15 residues. The V end was cut by 0 bases, the J end by 3 bases, with 12 bases between. Here the CDR3 DNA reads TGTGCCAGCAGCTTAACGGGTTCAGGGATCTACGAGCAGTACTTC. Translating it yields CASSLTGSGIYEQYF.

This clonotype was found many times. The V call is TRBV20-1, the J call TRBJ2-3, with D hard to call. With 0 bases removed from V and 0 bases from J, the gap between germline ends came to 13 bases. This CDR3 has 16 amino acids. The V gene's germline CDR1 is DFQATT and CDR2 SNEGSKA (reference sequence). The CDR3 spells CSARDLIRHSTDTQYF. CDR3 nucleotides: TGCAGTGCTAGAGATCTGATTCGGCACAGCACAGATACGCAGTATTTT.

The chain couples TRBV12-5 to TRBJ2-1; D is perhaps TRBD1 or TRBD2 (5 bases each). V gave up 11 bases and J gave up 5 bases, with 16 bases separating them. Looked up from germline, CDR1 is LGHNT and CDR2 is FRNRAP. CDR3 length equals 13 residues. The CDR3 coding sequence is TGTGCTGGGGGTACGCGGATAGACAATGAGCAGTTCTTC. Amino acids: CAGGTRIDNEQFF. Full variable domain (outside the CDR3, taken from reference TRBV12-5 and TRBJ2-1): DARVTQTPRHKVTEMGQEVTMRCQPILGHNTVFWYRQTMMQGLELLAYFRNRAPLDDSGMPKDRFSAEMPDATLATLKIQPSEPRDSAVYFCAGGTRIDNEQFFGPGTRLTVL.

This clonotype has a count of ten or more. The chain has TRBV20-1 and TRBJ2-1; 13 nucleotides match TRBD2. V was pared by 4 bases and J by 1 base, with 4 bases of the junction left unmatched. The CDR3 totals 16 residues. Germline CDR1 and CDR2: DFQATT and SNEGSKA (reference sequence). CDR3 bases: TGCAGTGCTACGGGACTAGCGGGAAGGTCCTACAATGAGCAGTTCTTC. As protein: CSATGLAGRSYNEQFF.

This clonotype appeared a single time. A clone one base away is much larger, so this may be a read error. J is TRBJ2-7 and V is TRBV20-1; 9 bases agree with TRBD2. Germline V lookup: CDR1 DFQATT, CDR2 SNEGSKA (reference sequence). This CDR3 region has 14 residues. V trimming: 6 bases; J trimming: 2 bases; junction bases outside the gene matches: 8. This chain's CDR3 is CSADGTSRTYEQYF. As DNA, the CDR3 is TGCAGTGCGGACGGGACTAGCAGGACCTACGAGCAGTACTTC.

The chain carries TRBV4-2 and TRBJ2-5, with 15 bases identical to TRBD2. CDR1 and CDR2 (germline): LGHNA, YNFKEQ. This CDR3 has 17 residues. V was pared by 4 bases and J by 3 bases, with 6 bases of the junction left unmatched. The chain's CDR3 is CASSRSGLAGGEETQYF. In DNA form, the CDR3 reads TGTGCCAGCAGCCGCTCGGGACTAGCGGGAGGAGAAGAGACCCAGTACTTC.

The genes are TRBV29-1 and TRBJ1-1; D gene unclear. CDR1 and CDR2 from the germline V gene are SQVTM and ANQGSEA. The CDR3 is made up of 12 amino acids. V was trimmed by 2 bases and J by 7 bases, leaving 11 bases between them. DNA for the CDR3: TGCAGCGTTGAATCGAGTGGCGGTGAAGCTTTCTTT. It specifies CSVESSGGEAFF.

This clonotype was observed a few times. The chain uses TRBV27 and TRBJ2-1, with 7 bases identical to TRBD2. The CDR3 extends over 16 amino acids. The germline V gene has CDR1 MNHEY and CDR2 SMNVEV (reference sequence). The trim removed 0 bases at V and 4 bases at J, leaving 6 bases unmatched. CDR3 loop: CASSLSPSGMYNEQFF. CDR3 bases: TGTGCCAGCAGTTTATCGCCCAGCGGGATGTACAATGAGCAGTTCTTC.

The count of this clonotype is one. A read error may be the cause here, since a much bigger clone is one base away. This chain uses TRBV29-1 with TRBJ2-7, with D perhaps matching TRBD2 (7 bases). CDR1 and CDR2 (germline): SQVTM, ANQGSEA. The length of the CDR3 is 16 residues. The CDR3 sequence: CSIRGTGLADSYKQYF. As DNA, the CDR3 is TGCAGCATCAGGGGAACAGGGCTAGCGGACTCCTACAAGCAGTACTTC.

This clonotype was counted a few times. The V gene is TRBV7-8, the J gene TRBJ2-7; the D gene could be TRBD1 or TRBD2 (6 bases each). This CDR3 comprises 16 residues. Trimming removed 4 bases from V and 5 bases from J, with 21 bases in between. CDR1 and CDR2 from the germline V gene are SGHVS and FQNEAQ. The CDR3 protein is CASSSITGGADHEQYF. CDR3 DNA sequence: TGTGCCAGCAGCTCCATCACCGGGGGCGCAGACCACGAGCAGTACTTC.

This clonotype was seen a few times. The genes are TRBV20-1 and TRBJ1-4; D not certain. The CDR3 covers 14 residues. V was trimmed by 6 bases and J by 6 bases, leaving 17 bases between them. Germline assignment: CDR1 DFQATT and CDR2 SNEGSKA (reference sequence). DNA for the CDR3: TGCAGTGCCTCGGAGGACGGAGGGCATGAAAAACTGTTTTTT. Protein: CSASEDGGHEKLFF.

This clonotype was counted ten times or more. The genes are TRBV12-3 or TRBV12-4 and TRBJ2-1; 7 bases are shared with TRBD2. The CDR3 is made up of 14 amino acids. V lost 6 bases and J lost 4; bases outside the gene matches: 6. The CDR3 nucleotides are TGTGCCAGCAGCCCGACTAGCTCTTACAATGAGCAGTTCTTC. Translated: CASSPTSSYNEQFF.

V and J are TRBV15 and TRBJ1-1; D is uncertain. Trimming took 0 bases from V and 1 from J, leaving 15 bases between them. Germline CDR1 and CDR2: LNHNV and YYDKDF (reference sequence). This CDR3 contains 17 residues. The CDR3 region has the DNA TGTGCCACCAGCAGAGATCTCTCCCGGACGGGGAACACTGAAGCTTTCTTT. Translation gives CATSRDLSRTGNTEAFF. The variable domain in full, completed from reference TRBV15 and TRBJ1-1, reads DAMVIQNPRYQVTQFGKPVTLSCSQTLNHNVMYWYQQKSSQAPKLLFHYYDKDFNNEADTPDNFQSRRPNTSFCFLDIRSPGLGDTAMYLCATSRDLSRTGNTEAFFGQGTRLTVV.

This chain uses TRBV5-1 with TRBJ2-5, with unresolved D. Germline CDR1 is SGHRS and CDR2 is YFSETQ. The ends were cut back, 4 bases at V and 5 bases at J, with 12 bases in the middle. The CDR3 contains 13 residues. Here the CDR3 reads CASSNQAEETQYF. CDR3 bases: TGCGCCAGCAGCAACCAGGCCGAGGAGACCCAGTACTTC.